These 23 T cell receptor beta chains originate from one sample sequenced in a study of vaccination and CD4 T cells after COVID-19. The Oncomine TCR Beta short-read assay generated sequence data from the DNA of cultured CD4+ T cells. From the PCR reads, TCRdb called clonotypes with MiXCR, one entry per CDR3 protein. This sample has almost 15,000 distinct CDR3 sequences, with 53% found just once. Their cognate antigens are unknown. The treatment was: roughly 10-day PBMC culture with coronavirus spike peptide pools or control peptides (ViraFEST assay). Source: CD4+ T cells from blood, cultured in vitro, taken before SARS-CoV-2 vaccination. These receptors all stem from a human donor who had recovered from COVID-19.

The chain has TRBV11-3 and TRBJ2-5, with D possibly being TRBD1 (6 bases). The CDR3 is 13 amino acids. In germline, CDR1 is SGHNT, CDR2 YENEEA. V was clipped by 5 bases and J by 5 bases, with 12 bases between them. The CDR3 DNA reads TGTGCCAGCAGCGGGGGACAATGGGAGACCCAGTACTTC. It encodes CASSGGQWETQYF.

The V call is TRBV5-1, the J call TRBJ2-5; 7 nucleotides agree with TRBD2. CDR3 length: 14 amino acids. Per germline, CDR1 SGHRS and CDR2 YFSETQ. Germline trimming cut 6 bases from V and 5 bases from J; bases unmatched to any gene: 10. The CDR3 is CASNTGGVRETQYF. DNA of the CDR3: TGCGCCAGCAACACGGGGGGTGTGCGGGAGACCCAGTACTTC.

V usage is TRBV7-3 and J usage is TRBJ1-5, with D possibly being TRBD1 (5 bases). The CDR3 is 17 amino acids. V was trimmed by 0 bases and J by 0 bases, leaving 12 bases between them. Per germline, CDR1 SGHTA and CDR2 FQGTGA. The CDR3 spells CASSLTESGDSNQPQHF. As DNA, the CDR3 is TGTGCCAGCAGCTTAACGGAATCGGGGGATAGCAATCAGCCCCAGCATTTT.

V usage is TRBV24-1 and J usage is TRBJ1-4, with D uncertain. Germline CDR1 and CDR2: KGHDR and SFDVKD. The CDR3 consists of 14 residues. The V gene lost 7 bases and the J gene lost 5 bases, with 13 bases spanning the gap. The DNA of the CDR3 is TGTGCCACCAGCCGGAGGAACGGAAATGAAAAACTGTTTTTT. It is translated as CATSRRNGNEKLFF.

The chain employs TRBV7-2 and TRBJ1-2; the D is unclear. Germline loops: CDR1 SGHTA, CDR2 FQGNSA. CDR3 size: 12 residues. Trimming stripped 5 bases from V and 8 bases from J, with 12 bases between. DNA for the CDR3: TGTGCCAGCAGCGCGGCCCAGCGCGGCTACACCTTC. It specifies CASSAAQRGYTF.

The chain has TRBV28 and TRBJ1-2; 8 nucleotides align to TRBD1. The V gene end was trimmed by 6 bases and the J gene end by 2 bases; junction bases not matched to a gene: 2. The germline V gene has CDR1 MDHEN and CDR2 SYDVKM. This CDR3 has 13 amino acids. CDR3 in DNA: TGTGCCAGCAGAAACAGGGGGAACTATGGCTACACCTTC. Its protein is CASRNRGNYGYTF.

The chain carries TRBV19 and TRBJ1-5; D gene uncertain. This CDR3 is built from 13 residues. The V end lost 6 bases, the J end lost 2 bases, and 8 bases lay between the germline ends. The germline gives CDR1 LNHDA, CDR2 SQIVND (reference sequence). DNA of the CDR3: TGTGCCAGTAGAAATTATGGCAATCAGCCCCAGCATTTT. The encoded protein is CASRNYGNQPQHF.

The chain couples TRBV6-1 to TRBJ1-1; D is undetermined. Per the germline V gene, CDR1 is MNHNS and CDR2 is SASEGT. CDR3 length: 12 residues. V was cut by 4 bases and J by 7 bases, with 10 bases left in between. CDR3 amino acids: CASSGEGLEAFF. CDR3 nucleotides: TGTGCCAGCAGTGGGGAAGGACTTGAAGCTTTCTTT.

The rearrangement uses TRBV9 and TRBJ2-2; possible D gene TRBD1, 5 bases. Germline CDR1 SGDLS, CDR2 YYNGEE. Trimming pared 2 bases from V and 2 bases from J, leaving 10 bases between. The CDR3 has 15 amino acids. CDR3 nucleotides: TGTGCCAGCAGCGTCATAGGGGATAACACCGGGGAGCTGTTTTTT. Amino acids: CASSVIGDNTGELFF.

V gene TRBV7-9 combines with J gene TRBJ2-5; the D gene could be TRBD1 or TRBD2 (5 bases each). Trimming cost V 5 bases and J 6 bases, with 16 bases left between them. This CDR3 has 14 residues. The germline V gene has CDR1 SEHNR and CDR2 FQNEAQ (reference sequence). The CDR3 DNA follows: TGTGCCAGCAGCCAAGTCCTGGGGGTGAAGACCCAGTACTTC. Its translation: CASSQVLGVKTQYF.

This clonotype was found a few times. The chain combines TRBV20-1 with TRBJ1-2; D is possibly TRBD1 (5 bases). Per the germline V gene, CDR1 is DFQATT and CDR2 is SNEGSKA (reference sequence). V was cut by 3 bases and J by 3 bases, with 26 bases left in between. The CDR3 is made up of 18 amino acids. DNA for the CDR3: TGCAGTGCTAGTTACGGGACCCCAATCAGCCCCCGATACTATGGCTACACCTTC. This gives the protein CSASYGTPISPRYYGYTF.

This clonotype has just a few counts. This rearrangement joins TRBV19 to TRBJ1-6, with D possibly TRBD1 on 6 matching bases. V was shortened by 7 bases and J by 6 bases, with 10 bases between the two germline ends. Looked up from germline, CDR1 is LNHDA and CDR2 is SQIVND (reference sequence). The CDR3 runs 13 residues. CDR3 region: CASKDSRNSPLHF. CDR3 nucleotides: TGTGCCAGTAAGGACAGTCGTAATTCACCCCTCCACTTT.

The chain employs TRBV7-6 and TRBJ2-5; no firm D call. Trimming pared 3 bases from V and 2 bases from J, leaving 16 bases between. Germline-derived CDR1 and CDR2 are SGHVS and FNYEAQ. This CDR3 region has 16 residues. This chain's CDR3 is CASSFGGLPAQETQYF. Here the CDR3 DNA reads TGTGCCAGCAGCTTTGGTGGGCTGCCGGCTCAAGAGACCCAGTACTTC.

The chain employs TRBV7-9 and TRBJ1-3, with D tentatively TRBD1 (6 bases). The CDR3 contains 16 residues. Germline CDR1 and CDR2: SEHNR and FQNEAQ (reference sequence). V was shortened by 5 bases and J by 4 bases, with 18 bases between the two germline ends. The CDR3: CASSPYLGGRGNTIYF. The DNA for the CDR3 is TGTGCCAGCAGCCCGTACCTCGGGGGGCGCGGAAACACCATATATTTT. Filled out from reference TRBV7-9 and TRBJ1-3, the complete variable domain reads DTGVSQNPRHKITKRGQNVTFRCDPISEHNRLYWYRQTLGQGPEFLTYFQNEAQLEKSRLLSDRFSAERPKGSFSTLEIQRTEQGDSAMYLCASSPYLGGRGNTIYFGEGSWLTVV.

V gene TRBV6-1 combines with J gene TRBJ2-3; 10 bases fit TRBD2. Germline V lookup: CDR1 MNHNS, CDR2 SASEGT. CDR3 length: 16 residues. V was clipped by 6 bases and J by 1 base; unmatched bases: 7. The CDR3 coding sequence is TGTGCCAGCAGCAGGCCGGGGACTAGCGGCACAGATACGCAGTATTTT. This encodes CASSRPGTSGTDTQYF.

The rearrangement uses TRBV30 and TRBJ2-3, with D possibly being TRBD2 (5 bases). Looked up from germline, CDR1 is GTSNPN and CDR2 is SVGIG (reference sequence). Trimming stripped 0 bases from V and 6 bases from J, with 10 bases between. CDR3 length equals 13 residues. The CDR3 DNA sequence: TGTGCCTGGAGTGTAAGGGCTAGCGATACGCAGTATTTT. It specifies CAWSVRASDTQYF.

This clonotype turned up a few times. This chain joins TRBV20-1 and TRBJ1-6, with D maybe TRBD1 (5 bases). V was trimmed by 5 bases and J by 16 bases, leaving 18 bases between them. The CDR3 extends over 12 amino acids. CDR1 is DFQATT and CDR2 is SNEGSKA in the germline V gene (reference sequence). CDR3 amino acids: CSAHGDGAALHF. The CDR3 nucleotides are TGCAGTGCTCACGGCGACGGGGCAGCTCTCCACTTT.

The CDR3 region has the DNA TGTGCCAGCAGTTTATTCGGAGGGGCCCTATACCAAGAGACCCAGTACTTC. This gives the protein CASSLFGGALYQETQYF. The chain links TRBV28 to TRBJ2-5; D might be TRBD2 (6 bases). Germline values: CDR1 MDHEN, CDR2 SYDVKM. V was clipped by 1 base and J by 0 bases, with 15 bases between them. This CDR3 has 17 residues.

This clonotype was detected once. This chain uses TRBV19 with TRBJ1-1; no reliable D call. Germline CDR1 is LNHDA and CDR2 is SQIVND (reference sequence). This CDR3 spans 14 amino acids. V lost 2 bases and J lost 3, with 10 bases in between. The DNA of the CDR3 is TGTGCCAGTAGTATATTGGGGTTGCACACTGAAGCTTTCTTT. This codes for CASSILGLHTEAFF.

This clonotype was recorded a few times. The rearrangement uses TRBV2 and TRBJ1-1; D is unresolved. Germline V gene lookup returns CDR1 SNHLY and CDR2 FYNNEI. Deletions cut 4 bases from V and 4 bases from J, with 10 bases between. The CDR3 extends over 13 amino acids. CDR3 DNA: TGTGCCAGCAGTGGCTCGACAAGCACTGAAGCTTTCTTT. It codes for CASSGSTSTEAFF. The full variable domain, its missing parts supplied by reference TRBV2 and TRBJ1-1, is EPEVTQTPSHQVTQMGQEVILRCVPISNHLYFYWYRQILGQKVEFLVSFYNNEISEKSEIFDDQFSVERPDGSNFTLKIRSTKLEDSAMYFCASSGSTSTEAFFGQGTRLTVV.

This clonotype was detected once. The CDR3 DNA is TGTGCCAGCAGCTTATCCAAACGACTAGCGGCCTCAGGAGGGCATCCCTACGAGCAGTACTTC. Protein sequence: CASSLSKRLAASGGHPYEQYF. The chain carries TRBV7-2 and TRBJ2-7; the match to TRBD2 covers 9 bases. Germline CDR1 and CDR2: SGHTA and FQGNSA. This CDR3 is built from 21 residues. V dropped 2 bases and J dropped 2; count of bases not matched to a gene: 22.

This chain joins TRBV20-1 and TRBJ2-5, with D possibly TRBD2 on 6 matching bases. The ends were cut back, 0 bases at V and 9 bases at J, with 17 bases in the middle. Germline assignment: CDR1 DFQATT and CDR2 SNEGSKA (reference sequence). The CDR3 sequence is 14 residues long. The CDR3 bases are TGCAGTGCTAGAGATTGGCGGGACCTCCGGGCCCAGTACTTC. Amino acid sequence: CSARDWRDLRAQYF.

The chain links TRBV2 to TRBJ1-3; 10 bases match TRBD1. V lost 2 bases and J lost 9; bases outside the gene matches: 4. The V gene's germline CDR1 is SNHLY and CDR2 FYNNEI. The CDR3 covers 14 residues. CDR3 residues: CASSEQGQGSTIYF. CDR3 in DNA: TGTGCCAGCAGTGAACAGGGACAGGGGAGCACCATATATTTT.